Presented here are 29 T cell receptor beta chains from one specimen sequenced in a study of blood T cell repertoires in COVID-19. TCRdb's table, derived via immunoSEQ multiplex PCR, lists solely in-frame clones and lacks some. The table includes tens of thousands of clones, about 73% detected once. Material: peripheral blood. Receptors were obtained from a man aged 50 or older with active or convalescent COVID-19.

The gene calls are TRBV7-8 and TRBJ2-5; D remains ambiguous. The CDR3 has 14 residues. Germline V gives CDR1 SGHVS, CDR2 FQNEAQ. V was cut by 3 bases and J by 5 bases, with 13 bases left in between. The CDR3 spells CASSFLASGETQYF. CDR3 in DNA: TGTGCCAGCAGCTTTTTGGCGTCCGGGGAGACCCAGTACTTC.

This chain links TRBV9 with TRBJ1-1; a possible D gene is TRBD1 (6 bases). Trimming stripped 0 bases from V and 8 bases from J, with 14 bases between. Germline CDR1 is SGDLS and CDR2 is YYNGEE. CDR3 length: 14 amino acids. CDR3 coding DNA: TGTGCCAGCAGCGTAGCTGCAGCAGGGGCCGAAGCTTTCTTT. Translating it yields CASSVAAAGAEAFF.

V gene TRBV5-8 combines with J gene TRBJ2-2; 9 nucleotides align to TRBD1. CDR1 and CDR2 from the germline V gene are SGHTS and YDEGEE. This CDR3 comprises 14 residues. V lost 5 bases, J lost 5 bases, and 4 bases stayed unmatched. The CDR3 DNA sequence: TGTGCCAGCAGGAGGGGACAGGGAACCGGGGAGCTGTTTTTT. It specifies CASRRGQGTGELFF.

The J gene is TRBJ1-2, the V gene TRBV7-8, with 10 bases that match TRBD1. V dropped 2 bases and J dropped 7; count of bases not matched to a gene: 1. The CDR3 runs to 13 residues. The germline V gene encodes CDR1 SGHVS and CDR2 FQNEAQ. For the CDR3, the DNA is TGTGCCAGCAGCTTAAGGGACAGGGGTGGCTACACCTTC. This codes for CASSLRDRGGYTF.

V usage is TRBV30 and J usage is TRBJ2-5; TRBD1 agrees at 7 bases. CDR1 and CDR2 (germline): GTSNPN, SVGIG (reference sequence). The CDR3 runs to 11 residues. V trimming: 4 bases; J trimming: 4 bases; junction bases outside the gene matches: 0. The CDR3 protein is CAWTGGETQYF. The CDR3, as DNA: TGTGCCTGGACAGGGGGAGAGACCCAGTACTTC.

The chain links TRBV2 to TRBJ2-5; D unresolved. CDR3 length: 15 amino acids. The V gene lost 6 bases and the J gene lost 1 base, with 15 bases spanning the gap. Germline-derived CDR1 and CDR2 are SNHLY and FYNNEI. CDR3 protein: CASRRDARSQETQYF. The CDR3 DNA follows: TGTGCCAGCAGGAGAGACGCCAGGTCCCAAGAGACCCAGTACTTC.

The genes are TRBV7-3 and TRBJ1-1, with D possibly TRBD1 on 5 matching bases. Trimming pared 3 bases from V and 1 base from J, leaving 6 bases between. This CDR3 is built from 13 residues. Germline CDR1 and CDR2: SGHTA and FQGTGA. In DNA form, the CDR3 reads TGTGCCAGCAGCTTGACAGAGAACACTGAAGCTTTCTTT. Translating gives CASSLTENTEAFF.

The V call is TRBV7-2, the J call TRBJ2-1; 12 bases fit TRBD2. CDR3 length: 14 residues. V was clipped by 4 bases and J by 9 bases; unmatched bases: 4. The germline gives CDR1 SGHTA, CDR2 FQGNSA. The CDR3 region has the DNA TGTGCCAGCAGCTACCTAGCGGGGGGGTTTGAGCAGTTCTTC. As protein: CASSYLAGGFEQFF.

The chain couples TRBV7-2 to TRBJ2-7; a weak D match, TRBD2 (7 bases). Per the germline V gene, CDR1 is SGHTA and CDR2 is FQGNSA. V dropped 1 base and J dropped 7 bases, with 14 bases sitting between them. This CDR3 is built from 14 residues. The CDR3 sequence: CASSLGGGAREQYF. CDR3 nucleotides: TGTGCCAGCAGCTTAGGTGGGGGGGCACGGGAGCAGTACTTC.

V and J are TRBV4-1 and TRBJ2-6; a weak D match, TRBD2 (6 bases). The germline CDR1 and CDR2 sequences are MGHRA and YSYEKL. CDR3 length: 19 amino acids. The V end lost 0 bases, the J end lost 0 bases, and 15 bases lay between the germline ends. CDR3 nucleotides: TGCGCCAGCAGCCAAGATATTGGAGGGCTGAGCTCTGGGGCCAACGTCCTGACTTTC. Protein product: CASSQDIGGLSSGANVLTF.

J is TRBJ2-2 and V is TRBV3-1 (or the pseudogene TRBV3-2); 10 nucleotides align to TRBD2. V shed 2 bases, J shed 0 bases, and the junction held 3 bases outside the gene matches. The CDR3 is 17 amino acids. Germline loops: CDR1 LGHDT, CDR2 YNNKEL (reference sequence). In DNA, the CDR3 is TGTGCCAGCAGCCAACTCAGCGGGGGGGCGAACACCGGGGAGCTGTTTTTT. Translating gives CASSQLSGGANTGELFF.

The CDR3 reads CASSSQGANVLTF. CDR3 nucleotide sequence: TGTGCCAGCAGCTCCCAGGGGGCCAACGTCCTGACTTTC. The rearrangement links TRBV5-4 to TRBJ2-6; D not certain. The germline gives CDR1 SGHNT, CDR2 YYREEE (reference sequence). The V and J ends lost 3 bases and 4 bases respectively, with 5 bases between them. This CDR3 is 13 amino acids long. The full variable domain, in which reference TRBV5-4 and TRBJ2-6 provide the parts outside the CDR3, is ETGVTQSPTHLIKTRGQQVTLRCSSQSGHNTVSWYQQALGQGPQFIFQYYREEENGRGNFPPRFSGLQFPNYSSELNVNALELDDSALYLCASSSQGANVLTFGAGSRLTVL.

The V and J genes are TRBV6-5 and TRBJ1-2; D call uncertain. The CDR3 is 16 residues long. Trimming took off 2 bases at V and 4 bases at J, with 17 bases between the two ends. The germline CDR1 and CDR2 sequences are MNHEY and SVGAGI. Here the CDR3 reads CASSYTQVGVFYGYTF. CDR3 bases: TGTGCCAGCAGTTACACCCAGGTGGGCGTCTTCTATGGCTACACCTTC.

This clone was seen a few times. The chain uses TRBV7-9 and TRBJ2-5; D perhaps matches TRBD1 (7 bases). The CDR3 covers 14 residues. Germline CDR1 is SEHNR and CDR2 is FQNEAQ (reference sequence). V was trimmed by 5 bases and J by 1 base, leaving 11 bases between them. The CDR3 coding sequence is TGTGCCAGCAGCCCCCAGGGGGGCCAAGAGACCCAGTACTTC. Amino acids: CASSPQGGQETQYF.

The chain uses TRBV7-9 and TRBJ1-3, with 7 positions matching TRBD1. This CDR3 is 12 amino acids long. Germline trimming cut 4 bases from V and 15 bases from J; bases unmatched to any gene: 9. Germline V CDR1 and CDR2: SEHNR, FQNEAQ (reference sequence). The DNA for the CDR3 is TGTGCCAGCAGCTCCCGGGACAGCGCTAAATATTTT. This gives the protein CASSSRDSAKYF.

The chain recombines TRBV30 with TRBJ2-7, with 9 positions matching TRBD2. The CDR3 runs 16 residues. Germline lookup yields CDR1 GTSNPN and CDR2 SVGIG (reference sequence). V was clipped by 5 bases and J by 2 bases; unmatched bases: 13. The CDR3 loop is CAWGPWRGGGAYEQYF. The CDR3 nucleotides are TGTGCCTGGGGGCCCTGGCGGGGCGGGGGGGCCTACGAGCAGTACTTC.

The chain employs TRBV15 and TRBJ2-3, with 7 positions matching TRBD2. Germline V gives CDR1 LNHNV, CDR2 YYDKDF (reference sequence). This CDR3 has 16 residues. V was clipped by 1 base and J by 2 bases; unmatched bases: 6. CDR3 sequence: CATSRGGEGTTDTQYF. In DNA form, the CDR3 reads TGTGCCACCAGCAGAGGAGGGGAGGGTACCACAGATACGCAGTATTTT.

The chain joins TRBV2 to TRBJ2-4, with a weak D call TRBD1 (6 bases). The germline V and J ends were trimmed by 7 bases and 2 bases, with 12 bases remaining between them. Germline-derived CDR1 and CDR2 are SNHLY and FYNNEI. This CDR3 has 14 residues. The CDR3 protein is CASKAQGSKNIQYF. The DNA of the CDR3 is TGTGCCAGCAAAGCTCAGGGGTCCAAAAACATTCAGTACTTC.

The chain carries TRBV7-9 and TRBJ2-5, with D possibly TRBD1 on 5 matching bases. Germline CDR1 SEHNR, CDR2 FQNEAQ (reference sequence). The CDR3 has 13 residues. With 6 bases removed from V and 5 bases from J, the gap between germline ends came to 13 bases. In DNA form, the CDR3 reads TGTGCCAGCAGAGGGGTGGGGTTGGAGACCCAGTACTTC. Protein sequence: CASRGVGLETQYF.

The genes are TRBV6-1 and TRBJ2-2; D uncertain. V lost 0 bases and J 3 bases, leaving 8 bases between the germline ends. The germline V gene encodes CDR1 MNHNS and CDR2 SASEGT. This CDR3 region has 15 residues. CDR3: CASSEAGRYTGELFF. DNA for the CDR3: TGTGCCAGCAGTGAAGCGGGCCGGTACACCGGGGAGCTGTTTTTT.

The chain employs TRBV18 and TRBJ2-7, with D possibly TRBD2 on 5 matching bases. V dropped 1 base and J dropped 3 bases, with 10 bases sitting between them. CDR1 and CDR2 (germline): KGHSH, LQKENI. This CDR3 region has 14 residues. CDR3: CASSPRREVYEQYF. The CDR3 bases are TGTGCCAGCTCACCACGCCGGGAAGTCTACGAGCAGTACTTC.

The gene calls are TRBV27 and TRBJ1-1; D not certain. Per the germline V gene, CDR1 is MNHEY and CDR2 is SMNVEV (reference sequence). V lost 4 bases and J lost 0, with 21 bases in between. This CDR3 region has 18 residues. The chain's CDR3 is CASSSFDGGELMNTEAFF. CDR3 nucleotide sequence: TGTGCCAGCAGTTCCTTTGATGGAGGCGAACTTATGAACACTGAAGCTTTCTTT.

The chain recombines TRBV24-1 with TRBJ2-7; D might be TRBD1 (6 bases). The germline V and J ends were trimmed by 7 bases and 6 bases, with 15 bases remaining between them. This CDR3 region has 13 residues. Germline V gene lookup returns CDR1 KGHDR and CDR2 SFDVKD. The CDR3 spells CATSENRVSEQYF. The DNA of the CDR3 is TGTGCCACCAGCGAAAACAGGGTTAGCGAGCAGTACTTC.

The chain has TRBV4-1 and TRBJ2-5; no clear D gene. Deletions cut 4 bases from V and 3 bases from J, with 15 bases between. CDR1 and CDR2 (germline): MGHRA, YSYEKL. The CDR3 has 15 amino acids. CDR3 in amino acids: CASSPGVGSEETQYF. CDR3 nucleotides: TGCGCCAGCAGCCCTGGTGTGGGCTCTGAAGAGACCCAGTACTTC.

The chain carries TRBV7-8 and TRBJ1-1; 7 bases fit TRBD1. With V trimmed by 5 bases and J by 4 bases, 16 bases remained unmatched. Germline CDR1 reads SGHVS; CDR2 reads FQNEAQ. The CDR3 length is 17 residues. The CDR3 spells CASSTPTRQGWGTEAFF. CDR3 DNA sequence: TGTGCCAGCAGCACACCCACTCGACAGGGATGGGGCACTGAAGCTTTCTTT.

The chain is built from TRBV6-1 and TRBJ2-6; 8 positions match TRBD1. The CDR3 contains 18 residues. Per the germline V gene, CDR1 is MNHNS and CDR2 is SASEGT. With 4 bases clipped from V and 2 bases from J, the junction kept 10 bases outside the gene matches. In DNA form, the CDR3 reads TGTGCCAGCAGTGGACACGGTGACAGGGGAACTGGGGCCAACGTCCTGACTTTC. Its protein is CASSGHGDRGTGANVLTF.

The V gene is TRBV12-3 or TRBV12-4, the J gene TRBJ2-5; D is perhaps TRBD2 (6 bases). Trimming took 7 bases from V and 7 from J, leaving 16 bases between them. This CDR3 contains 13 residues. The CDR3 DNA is TGTGCCAGCACTGATTCTTCCGGGGGGACCCAGTACTTC. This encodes CASTDSSGGTQYF.

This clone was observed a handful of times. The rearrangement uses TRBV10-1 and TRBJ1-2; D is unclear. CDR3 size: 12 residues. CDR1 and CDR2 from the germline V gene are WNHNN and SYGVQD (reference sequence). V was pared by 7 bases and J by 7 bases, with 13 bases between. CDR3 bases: TGCGCCAGCACACGGGGAGGATGTGGCTACACCTTC. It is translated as CASTRGGCGYTF.

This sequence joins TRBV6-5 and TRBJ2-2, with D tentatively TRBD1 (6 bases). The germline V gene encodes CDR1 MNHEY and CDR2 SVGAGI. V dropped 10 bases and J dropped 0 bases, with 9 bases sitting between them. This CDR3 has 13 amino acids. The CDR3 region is CATGQTNTGELFF. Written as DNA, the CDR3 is TGTGCCACCGGACAGACGAACACCGGGGAGCTGTTTTTT.